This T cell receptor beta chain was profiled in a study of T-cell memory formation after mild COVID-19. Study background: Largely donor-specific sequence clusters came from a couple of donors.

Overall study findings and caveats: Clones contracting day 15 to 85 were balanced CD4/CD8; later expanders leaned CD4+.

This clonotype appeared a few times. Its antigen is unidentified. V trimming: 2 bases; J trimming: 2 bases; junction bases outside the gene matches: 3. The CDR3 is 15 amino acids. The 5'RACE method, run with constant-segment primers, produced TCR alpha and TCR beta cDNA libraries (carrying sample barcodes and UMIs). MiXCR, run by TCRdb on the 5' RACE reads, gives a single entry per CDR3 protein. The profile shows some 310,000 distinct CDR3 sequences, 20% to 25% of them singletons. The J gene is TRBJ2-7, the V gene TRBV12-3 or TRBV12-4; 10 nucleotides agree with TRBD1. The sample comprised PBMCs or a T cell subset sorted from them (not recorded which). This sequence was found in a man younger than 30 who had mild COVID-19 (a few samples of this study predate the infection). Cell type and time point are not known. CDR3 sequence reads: CASSLSGQGAYEQYF. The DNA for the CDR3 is TGTGCCAGCAGTTTAAGTGGACAGGGGGCCTACGAGCAGTACTTC.